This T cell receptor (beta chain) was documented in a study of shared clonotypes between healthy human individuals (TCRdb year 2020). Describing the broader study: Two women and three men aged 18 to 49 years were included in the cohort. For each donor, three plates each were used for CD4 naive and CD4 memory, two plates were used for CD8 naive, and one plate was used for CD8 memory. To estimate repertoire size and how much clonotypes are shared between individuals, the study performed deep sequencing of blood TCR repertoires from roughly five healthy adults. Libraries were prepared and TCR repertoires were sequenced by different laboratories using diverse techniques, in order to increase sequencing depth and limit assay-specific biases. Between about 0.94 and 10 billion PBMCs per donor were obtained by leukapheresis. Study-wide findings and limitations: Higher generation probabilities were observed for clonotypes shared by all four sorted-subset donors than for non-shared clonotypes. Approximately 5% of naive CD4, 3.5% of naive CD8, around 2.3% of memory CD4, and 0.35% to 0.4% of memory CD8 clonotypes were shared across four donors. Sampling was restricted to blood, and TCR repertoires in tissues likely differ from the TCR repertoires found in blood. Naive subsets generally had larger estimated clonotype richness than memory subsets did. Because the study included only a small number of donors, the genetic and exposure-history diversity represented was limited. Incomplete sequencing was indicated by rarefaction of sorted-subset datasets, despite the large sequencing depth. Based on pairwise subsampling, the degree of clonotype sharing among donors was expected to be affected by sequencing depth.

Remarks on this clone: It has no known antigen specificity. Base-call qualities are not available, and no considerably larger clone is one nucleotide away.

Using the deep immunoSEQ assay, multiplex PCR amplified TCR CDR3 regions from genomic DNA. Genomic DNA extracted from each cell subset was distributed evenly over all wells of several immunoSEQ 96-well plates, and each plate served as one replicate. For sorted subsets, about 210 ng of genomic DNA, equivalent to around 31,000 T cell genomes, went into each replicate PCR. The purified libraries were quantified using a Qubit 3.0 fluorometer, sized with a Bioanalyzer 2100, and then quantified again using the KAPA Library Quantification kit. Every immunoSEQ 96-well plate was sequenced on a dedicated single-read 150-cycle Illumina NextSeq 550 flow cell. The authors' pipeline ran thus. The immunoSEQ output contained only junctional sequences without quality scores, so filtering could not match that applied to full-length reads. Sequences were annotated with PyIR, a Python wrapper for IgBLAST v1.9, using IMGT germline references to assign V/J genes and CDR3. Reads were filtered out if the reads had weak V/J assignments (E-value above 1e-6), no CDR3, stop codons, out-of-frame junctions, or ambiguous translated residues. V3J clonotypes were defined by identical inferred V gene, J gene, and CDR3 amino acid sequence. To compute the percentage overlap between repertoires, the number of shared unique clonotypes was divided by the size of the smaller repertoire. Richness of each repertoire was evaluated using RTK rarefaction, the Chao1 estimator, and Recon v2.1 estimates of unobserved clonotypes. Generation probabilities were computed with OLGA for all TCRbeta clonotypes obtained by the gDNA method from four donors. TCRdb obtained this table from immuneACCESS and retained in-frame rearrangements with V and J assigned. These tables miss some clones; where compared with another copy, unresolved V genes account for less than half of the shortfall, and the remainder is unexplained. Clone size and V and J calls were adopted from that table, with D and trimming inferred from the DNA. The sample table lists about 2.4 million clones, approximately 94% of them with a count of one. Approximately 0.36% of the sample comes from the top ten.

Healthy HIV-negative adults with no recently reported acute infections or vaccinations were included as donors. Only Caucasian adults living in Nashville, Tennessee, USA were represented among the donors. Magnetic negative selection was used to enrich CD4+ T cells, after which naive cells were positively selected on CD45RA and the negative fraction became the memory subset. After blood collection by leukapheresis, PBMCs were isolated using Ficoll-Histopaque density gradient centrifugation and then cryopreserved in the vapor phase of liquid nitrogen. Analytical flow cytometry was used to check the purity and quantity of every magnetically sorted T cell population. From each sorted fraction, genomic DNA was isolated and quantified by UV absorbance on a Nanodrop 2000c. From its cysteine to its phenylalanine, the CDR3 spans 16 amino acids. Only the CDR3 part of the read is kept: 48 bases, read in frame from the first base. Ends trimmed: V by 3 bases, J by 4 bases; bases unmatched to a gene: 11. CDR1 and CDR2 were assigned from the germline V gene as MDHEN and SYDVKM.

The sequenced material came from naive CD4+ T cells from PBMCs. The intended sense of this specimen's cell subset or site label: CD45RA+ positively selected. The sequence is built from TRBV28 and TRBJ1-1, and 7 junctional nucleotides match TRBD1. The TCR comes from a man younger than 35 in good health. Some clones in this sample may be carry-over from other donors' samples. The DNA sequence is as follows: TGTGCCAGCAGTTTCTGGCAGGGGGTTTTAGGCACTGAAGCTTTCTTT. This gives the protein CASSFWQGVLGTEAFF.